This entry lists 9 T cell receptor beta chains sequenced from one sample in a study of blood T cell repertoires in COVID-19. Assay: immunoSEQ multiplex PCR; the TCRdb copy retains only in-frame clones and omits some. The profile shows tens of thousands of clones, about 80% of them singletons. The specimen sequenced was peripheral blood. These TCRs come from a man aged 45-65 years with active or convalescent COVID-19.

This clone was detected a few times. The rearrangement links TRBV2 to TRBJ2-7; TRBD2 is a possible D gene (5 bases). Germline V gene sequence: CDR1 SNHLY, CDR2 FYNNEI. With 1 base removed from V and 5 bases from J, the gap between germline ends came to 9 bases. The CDR3 consists of 13 residues. CDR3 protein: CASSEDGSDEQYF. The CDR3 bases are TGTGCCAGCAGTGAAGATGGGAGCGACGAGCAGTACTTC. Drawing the rest from reference TRBV2 and TRBJ2-7, the complete variable domain is EPEVTQTPSHQVTQMGQEVILRCVPISNHLYFYWYRQILGQKVEFLVSFYNNEISEKSEIFDDQFSVERPDGSNFTLKIRSTKLEDSAMYFCASSEDGSDEQYFGPGTRLTVT.

The chain carries TRBV9 and TRBJ2-1; 7 bases are a match to TRBD2. Germline V gene lookup returns CDR1 SGDLS and CDR2 YYNGEE. J lost 8 bases, V lost 4 bases, and 6 bases had no gene match. The CDR3 runs 13 residues. The CDR3 protein is CASSLGGGYEQFF. The DNA of the CDR3 is TGTGCCAGCAGCCTTGGGGGGGGTTATGAGCAGTTCTTC.

The rearrangement links TRBV24-1 to TRBJ2-1; TRBD2 matches at 8 bases. Trimming removed 4 bases from V and 8 bases from J; junction bases left unmatched: 12. The CDR3 runs to 16 residues. From germline, CDR1 is KGHDR and CDR2 SFDVKD. The CDR3 coding sequence is TGTGCCACCAGTGACAACCGGGGGGGCGTCTTCGATGAGCAGTTCTTC. Its protein product is CATSDNRGGVFDEQFF.

The chain recombines TRBV5-4 with TRBJ2-3; 7 nucleotides agree with TRBD1. This CDR3 contains 16 residues. The germline V gene has CDR1 SGHNT and CDR2 YYREEE (reference sequence). V lost 4 bases and J lost 6; bases outside the gene matches: 14. The CDR3 reads CASSPSRDRVGDTQYF. Here the CDR3 DNA reads TGTGCCAGCAGCCCCTCCCGAGACAGGGTCGGGGATACGCAGTATTTT.

The rearrangement uses TRBV7-7 and TRBJ2-5, with TRBD1 matching over 9 bases. This CDR3 is 15 amino acids long. J gave up 4 bases and V 4 bases, and 7 bases lay outside the gene matches. CDR1 and CDR2 (germline): SSHAT, FNYEAQ (reference sequence). Here the CDR3 reads CASSWGQGNGETQYF. The CDR3 DNA follows: TGTGCCAGCAGCTGGGGACAGGGCAACGGAGAGACCCAGTACTTC.

This rearrangement joins TRBV4-2 to TRBJ2-1; 8 nucleotides agree with TRBD2. Germline CDR1 LGHNA, CDR2 YNFKEQ. J gave up 4 bases and V 4 bases, and 9 bases lay outside the gene matches. This CDR3 comprises 16 residues. In DNA, the CDR3 is TGTGCCAGCAGCCCCCGTTTAGGCGGGGGGTACAATGAGCAGTTCTTC. Protein sequence: CASSPRLGGGYNEQFF.

The gene calls are TRBV15 and TRBJ2-3, with 8 bases aligning to TRBD2. This CDR3 contains 18 residues. Germline lookup yields CDR1 LNHNV and CDR2 YYDKDF (reference sequence). The J segment lost 0 bases and the V segment lost 2 bases, leaving 10 bases of the junction unmatched. CDR3: CATSRKFQLAGSTDTQYF. The DNA of the CDR3 is TGTGCCACCAGCAGAAAATTCCAGCTAGCGGGTAGCACAGATACGCAGTATTTT.

The chain joins TRBV18 to TRBJ1-1, with a possible D match to TRBD1 (6 bases). Per germline, CDR1 KGHSH and CDR2 LQKENI. V lost 1 base and J lost 3, with 12 bases in between. The length of the CDR3 is 15 residues. CDR3: CASSPLSGEHTEAFF. The CDR3 DNA reads TGTGCCAGCTCACCACTCTCAGGGGAGCACACTGAAGCTTTCTTT.

The chain carries TRBV6-5 and TRBJ2-2, with TRBD1 matching 9 bases. V dropped 5 bases and J dropped 6; count of bases not matched to a gene: 7. Germline V gene lookup returns CDR1 MNHEY and CDR2 SVGAGI. This CDR3 contains 15 residues. The CDR3 DNA reads as TGTGCCAGCAGTCGGGGACAGGGTGTCGCCGGGGAGCTGTTTTTT. Its translation is CASSRGQGVAGELFF.